This TCR beta chain was retrieved from a study of technical replicates of blood from several donors. Germline V gives CDR1 LGHNA, CDR2 YSLEER. This CDR3 spans 13 amino acids. V lost 4 bases to trimming and J lost 8 bases; unmatched junction nucleotides: 5. The table came from immunoSEQ multiplex PCR; TCRdb's copy has only in-frame clones and leaves some out. The table shows around 68,000 clones, with nearly 98% occurring only once. This receptor was taken from a human donor in good health. The genes are TRBV4-3 and TRBJ2-1, with 7 nucleotides matching TRBD2. The source material was T cells isolated from PBMCs. CDR3 amino acids: CASSLGLDDEQFF. CDR3 DNA sequence: TGCGCCAGCAGCCTCGGACTAGACGATGAGCAGTTCTTC.